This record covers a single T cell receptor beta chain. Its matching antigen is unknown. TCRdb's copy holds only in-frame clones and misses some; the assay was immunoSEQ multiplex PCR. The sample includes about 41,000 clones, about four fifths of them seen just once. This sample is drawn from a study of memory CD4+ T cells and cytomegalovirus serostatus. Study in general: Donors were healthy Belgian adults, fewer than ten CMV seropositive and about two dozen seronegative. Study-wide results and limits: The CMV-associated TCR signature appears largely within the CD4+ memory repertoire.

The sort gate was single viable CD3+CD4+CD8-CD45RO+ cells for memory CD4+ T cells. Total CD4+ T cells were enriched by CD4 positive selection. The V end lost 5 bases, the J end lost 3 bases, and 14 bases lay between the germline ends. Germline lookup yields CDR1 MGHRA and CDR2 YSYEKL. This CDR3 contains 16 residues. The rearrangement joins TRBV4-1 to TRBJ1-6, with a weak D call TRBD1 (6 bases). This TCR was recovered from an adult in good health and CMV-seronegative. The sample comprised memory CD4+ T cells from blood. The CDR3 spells CASSEGGGRYNSPLHF. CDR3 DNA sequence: TGCGCCAGCAGCGAAGGGGGGGGGCGCTATAATTCACCCCTCCACTTT.